The 23 T cell receptor beta chains reported below all come from one sample, sequenced in a study of beta chain features in type 1 diabetes. These receptors have no known antigen. cDNA synthesis used the whole RNA isolate, giving expressed TCRB sequences. TCRdb's table, derived via immunoSEQ multiplex PCR, lists solely in-frame clones and lacks some. The repertoire holds about 340,000 clones, with about 14% as singletons. Study-wide results and caveats: Significant though moderate, a shortening of TCRB CDR3s appeared in all four CD4+ subsets of Type 1 diabetes patients.

What was sequenced was naive CD4+ T cells from blood. These TCRs come from a woman aged 18 to 35 with type 1 diabetes.

V and J are TRBV6-5 and TRBJ2-5, with D possibly matching TRBD2 (6 bases). Trimming removed 10 bases at V and 7 bases at J, with 22 bases between. CDR1 and CDR2 from the germline V gene are MNHEY and SVGAGI. This CDR3 is 14 amino acids long. The DNA of the CDR3 is TGTGCCACTACCGGGACCCCGGCGACTAGGACCCAGTACTTC. Its translation: CATTGTPATRTQYF.

Only a few counts were recorded for this clone. This chain links TRBV5-4 with TRBJ2-3; 8 positions match TRBD1. CDR1 and CDR2 (germline): SGHNT, YYREEE (reference sequence). J lost 1 base, V lost 4 bases, and 8 bases had no gene match. CDR3 size: 16 residues. CDR3 coding DNA: TGTGCCAGCAGCGACAGGGGTAACTCTGGCACAGATACGCAGTATTTT. This sequence encodes CASSDRGNSGTDTQYF.

This clone was detected a few times. This sequence joins TRBV9 and TRBJ1-1; D gene unclear. The CDR3 loop spans 14 amino acids. Germline V lookup: CDR1 SGDLS, CDR2 YYNGEE. The V end lost 6 bases, the J end lost 1 base, and 13 bases lay between the germline ends. CDR3 loop: CASNVEGGNTEAFF. DNA for the CDR3: TGTGCCAGCAACGTGGAGGGAGGGAACACTGAAGCTTTCTTT.

This rearrangement joins TRBV27 to TRBJ2-1, with TRBD2 matching 10 bases. V gave up 6 bases and J gave up 4 bases; unmatched junction bases: 6. The CDR3 is 15 amino acids. Germline V gene sequence: CDR1 MNHEY, CDR2 SMNVEV (reference sequence). The CDR3 DNA sequence: TGTGCCAGCAGCCCCCTAGCGGGAGTATACAATGAGCAGTTCTTC. Protein sequence: CASSPLAGVYNEQFF.

This clone has just a few counts. The J gene is TRBJ2-5, the V gene TRBV7-2; D remains unclear. The V end was cut by 4 bases, the J end by 0 bases, with 9 bases between. This CDR3 region has 14 residues. Germline CDR1 reads SGHTA; CDR2 reads FQGNSA. CDR3 residues: CASSYRPNQETQYF. The CDR3 nucleotides are TGTGCCAGCAGCTACAGACCGAACCAAGAGACCCAGTACTTC.

CDR3 coding DNA: TGTGCCAGCAGCTTAGGGGCCAGCGGGCCTAGCACAGATACGCAGTATTTT. Protein product: CASSLGASGPSTDTQYF. This chain uses TRBV11-2 with TRBJ2-3; TRBD2 is a possible D gene (6 bases). The V gene's germline CDR1 is SGHAT and CDR2 FQNNGV. This CDR3 spans 17 amino acids. V lost 1 base, J lost 0 bases, and 14 bases lay in between.

The J gene is TRBJ1-1, the V gene TRBV11-2; no definite D call. The ends were cut back, 5 bases at V and 4 bases at J, with 17 bases in the middle. Germline V CDR1 and CDR2: SGHAT, FQNNGV. The CDR3 spans 15 residues. The CDR3 DNA is TGTGCCAGCAGCCTTGCCGGGTGGTTGGGCACTGAAGCTTTCTTT. Translating it yields CASSLAGWLGTEAFF.

This chain joins TRBV5-1 and TRBJ2-6; 13 bases map to TRBD2. The CDR3 is made up of 17 amino acids. The ends lost 5 bases at V and 4 bases at J; junction bases unmatched: 6. Germline V gene sequence: CDR1 SGHRS, CDR2 YFSETQ. CDR3 DNA sequence: TGCGCCAGCAGAGGACTAGCGGGAGCGCCGGGGGCCAACGTCCTGACTTTC. This codes for CASRGLAGAPGANVLTF. Supplemented by reference TRBV5-1 and TRBJ2-6, the full variable domain reads KAGVTQTPRYLIKTRGQQVTLSCSPISGHRSVSWYQQTPGQGLQFLFEYFSETQRNKGNFPGRFSGRQFSNSRSEMNVSTLELGDSALYLCASRGLAGAPGANVLTFGAGSRLTVL.

A few counts support this clone. V usage is TRBV18 and J usage is TRBJ2-6; 8 nucleotides line up with TRBD2. The CDR3 runs 18 residues. V lost 0 bases and J lost 0; bases outside the gene matches: 4. CDR1 KGHSH and CDR2 LQKENI come from the germline V gene. Here the CDR3 DNA reads TGTGCCAGCTCACCACCGAACGGGGGGGGCTCTGGGGCCAACGTCCTGACTTTC. Translation: CASSPPNGGGSGANVLTF.

This clone was counted between two and nine times. V usage is TRBV5-1 and J usage is TRBJ1-1, with TRBD1 matching 12 bases. Per germline, CDR1 SGHRS and CDR2 YFSETQ. V dropped 4 bases and J dropped 8; count of bases not matched to a gene: 9. The CDR3 totals 15 residues. The CDR3 region has the DNA TGCGCCAGCAGCCCGGGGACAGGGGGCGTTGGGGAAGCTTTCTTT. It is translated as CASSPGTGGVGEAFF.

This clone appeared a few times. V gene TRBV7-9 combines with J gene TRBJ1-4; D may be TRBD1 (5 bases). Between the trimmed V and J ends, which lost 1 base and 3 bases, there was a span of 9 bases. CDR3 size: 15 residues. CDR1 is SEHNR and CDR2 is FQNEAQ in the germline V gene (reference sequence). The CDR3 loop reads CASSLEGKSNEKLFF. In DNA, the CDR3 is TGTGCCAGCAGCTTAGAGGGGAAATCTAATGAAAAACTGTTTTTT.

The rearrangement uses TRBV5-1 and TRBJ1-2; TRBD1 aligns across 7 bases. This CDR3 is built from 13 residues. Germline V gene sequence: CDR1 SGHRS, CDR2 YFSETQ. Trimming at V came to 4 bases and at J to 8 bases, leaving 8 bases not matched to a gene. In DNA form, the CDR3 reads TGCGCCAGCAGCGACCGACAGGGTGGAGGCTACACCTTC. It yields the protein CASSDRQGGGYTF.

This clone appeared a few times. V usage is TRBV7-2 and J usage is TRBJ1-3; 7 nucleotides line up with TRBD1. The CDR3 extends over 13 amino acids. V gave up 5 bases and J gave up 4 bases; unmatched junction bases: 2. Germline CDR1 reads SGHTA; CDR2 reads FQGNSA. The CDR3 protein is CASSLGQGNTIYF. The CDR3, as DNA: TGTGCCAGCAGCCTGGGACAGGGAAACACCATATATTTT.

This chain connects TRBV25-1 to TRBJ2-1, with TRBD1 as a possible D gene (6 bases). This CDR3 is 14 amino acids long. In germline, CDR1 is MGHDK, CDR2 SYGVNS. V lost 3 bases, J lost 3 bases, and 9 bases lay in between. As DNA, the CDR3 is TGTGCCAGCAGTGAGGCCAGGGGCTACAATGAGCAGTTCTTC. Residues: CASSEARGYNEQFF.

The gene calls are TRBV2 and TRBJ2-7, with TRBD2 identical over 9 bases. CDR3 length: 14 residues. V trimming: 6 bases; J trimming: 2 bases; junction bases outside the gene matches: 5. Germline CDR1 reads SNHLY; CDR2 reads FYNNEI. CDR3 coding DNA: TGTGCCAGCAGGGCGGGAGGGACGGCCTACGAGCAGTACTTC. It translates to CASRAGGTAYEQYF.

A few counts support this clone. The chain carries TRBV6-6 and TRBJ1-1, with D perhaps matching TRBD1 (6 bases). With 6 bases removed from V and 4 bases from J, the gap between germline ends came to 12 bases. From germline, CDR1 is MNHNY and CDR2 SVGAGI (reference sequence). The CDR3 totals 13 residues. CDR3 loop: CASRYGTSTEAFF. CDR3 bases: TGTGCCAGCAGATACGGGACAAGCACTGAAGCTTTCTTT.

CDR3 sequence reads: CASSLPTDLSNYGYTF. CDR3 bases: TGTGCCAGCAGTTTACCGACAGACCTTAGTAACTATGGCTACACCTTC. The chain combines TRBV28 with TRBJ1-2, with a tentative D call TRBD1 (5 bases). The length of the CDR3 is 16 residues. The germline V and J ends were trimmed by 2 bases and 1 base, with 14 bases remaining between them. The germline V gene has CDR1 MDHEN and CDR2 SYDVKM.

This rearrangement joins TRBV5-1 to TRBJ2-4; perhaps TRBD2 as D (7 bases). The CDR3 extends over 14 amino acids. Trimming took off 3 bases at V and 9 bases at J, with 16 bases between the two ends. The V gene's germline CDR1 is SGHRS and CDR2 YFSETQ. CDR3 in amino acids: CASSSRSGGPIQYF. The CDR3 DNA reads as TGCGCCAGCAGCTCGCGGTCCGGGGGGCCCATTCAGTACTTC.

The chain carries TRBV15 and TRBJ2-5; D gene uncertain. Germline V CDR1 and CDR2: LNHNV, YYDKDF (reference sequence). V was clipped by 6 bases and J by 5 bases, with 13 bases between them. The CDR3 covers 13 residues. Here the CDR3 reads CATRESISETQYF. The CDR3 DNA reads TGTGCCACCAGAGAGAGTATTTCGGAGACCCAGTACTTC. The complete variable domain, with remaining parts taken from reference TRBV15 and TRBJ2-5, reads DAMVIQNPRYQVTQFGKPVTLSCSQTLNHNVMYWYQQKSSQAPKLLFHYYDKDFNNEADTPDNFQSRRPNTSFCFLDIRSPGLGDTAMYLCATRESISETQYFGPGTRLLVL.

This clone was observed a handful of times. This chain uses TRBV6-6 with TRBJ1-2; the match to TRBD1 covers 7 bases. J gave up 5 bases and V 5 bases, and 8 bases lay outside the gene matches. There are 14 residues in the CDR3. Per germline, CDR1 MNHNY and CDR2 SVGAGI (reference sequence). CDR3 in DNA: TGTGCCAGCAGTCTTAGACAGGGACGGTATGGCTACACCTTC. It is translated as CASSLRQGRYGYTF.

This clone occurred a few times. CDR3 sequence: CASRRTGRGDLNNHGYTF. As DNA, the CDR3 is TGTGCCAGCAGGCGCACAGGTCGCGGGGACCTCAACAATCATGGCTACACCTTC. The chain employs TRBV7-9 and TRBJ1-2; D possibly corresponds to TRBD1 (5 bases). Per germline, CDR1 SEHNR and CDR2 FQNEAQ (reference sequence). The V and J ends lost 6 bases and 6 bases respectively, with 29 bases between them. The length of the CDR3 is 18 residues.

The rearrangement uses TRBV10-2 and TRBJ2-7; 7 bases are shared with TRBD1. The J segment lost 13 bases and the V segment lost 3 bases, leaving 15 bases of the junction unmatched. The CDR3 contains 14 residues. Germline CDR1 WSHSY, CDR2 SAAADI. The chain's CDR3 is CASSDPGQPQLLYF. For the CDR3, the DNA is TGCGCCAGCAGTGACCCGGGACAGCCTCAATTGCTTTACTTC.

This sequence joins TRBV28 and TRBJ2-4; 12 nucleotides agree with TRBD2. The CDR3 has 18 amino acids. Germline CDR1 MDHEN, CDR2 SYDVKM. Trimming removed 5 bases from V and 0 bases from J; junction bases left unmatched: 8. CDR3 region: CASSPRTSGEIAKNIQYF. As DNA, the CDR3 is TGTGCCAGCAGTCCCAGGACTAGCGGGGAGATAGCCAAAAACATTCAGTACTTC.